The entry below gives a single T cell receptor beta chain sequence along with its context. Primers included in the PCR were 60 Vbeta and 13 Jbeta primers. Data came from immunoSEQ multiplex PCR; TCRdb stores just in-frame clones and leaves some out. The table includes about 130,000 clones, approximately 69% detected once. The record originates from a study of cytomegalovirus exposure and HLA in healthy donors. This CDR3 spans 13 amino acids. Per germline, CDR1 SGHKS and CDR2 YYEKEE (reference sequence). V was cut by 0 bases and J by 4 bases, with 7 bases left in between. What was sequenced was PBMCs. V and J are TRBV5-5 and TRBJ1-2; D is ambiguous. This receptor was taken from a middle-aged man in good health and CMV-seropositive. The CDR3, as DNA: TGTGCCAGCAGCTTGGGCAAGAGCTATGGCTACACCTTC. It codes for CASSLGKSYGYTF.